This TCR beta chain appears in the sequencing data of a study of spatial heterogeneity in lung cancer. At the level of the study: Raw sequencing reads included, on average, more than 8.5 appearances of each unique TCR and UMI combination.

Study-wide results and limits: Relative to follow-up, resection was when ubiquitous expanded tumor TCRs appeared more in blood.

Unique molecular identifiers, one per molecule, were present on every TCR cDNA molecule. TCRdb processed the 5' RACE reads anew with MiXCR; each CDR3 protein has one entry. The sample lists about 75,000 distinct CDR3 sequences, about an eighth occurring once. This clonotype was seen many times. Its target is not known. The time point was: sample taken at primary tumor resection. In each case, whole RNA from tumor, nontumor lung or frozen PBMC was sequenced unsorted. The donors comprised approximately 75 untreated early-stage non-small cell lung cancer patients. CDR1 and CDR2 from the germline V gene are SGHRS and YFSETQ. The CDR3 spans 15 residues. Trimming at V came to 2 bases and at J to 4 bases, leaving 7 bases not matched to a gene.

The sequencing here drew on PBMCs, taken at surgery. The gene calls are TRBV5-1 and TRBJ2-3; the match to TRBD2 covers 7 bases. The clonotype originates from a male donor with early-stage non-small cell lung cancer. The CDR3 DNA is TGCGCCAGCAGCTTTTACGGGAGGCCCGCAGATACGCAGTATTTT. Its protein is CASSFYGRPADTQYF.